The present T cell receptor beta chain was sequenced within a study of blood T cell repertoires in COVID-19. The CDR3 extends over 14 amino acids. From germline, CDR1 is MDHEN and CDR2 SYDVKM. This clone was counted a single time. Original processing notes: The assay estimated nucleated cells by amplifying reference gene primers. Profiling relied on immunoSEQ multiplex PCR, and the TCRdb table lists in-frame clones only, not all of them. The V and J calls and the clone size are those of that table, but D and trimming were determined from the DNA. This repertoire shows some 70,000 clones, about 87% found once; its top ten account for over 6%.

The sequenced material came from peripheral blood. The source is a woman in her 70s with acute or convalescent COVID-19. The chain recombines TRBV28 with TRBJ1-6; a weak D match, TRBD1 (6 bases). The CDR3 DNA reads as TGTGCTACGTACAGGGTATCCTATAATTCACCCCTCCACTTT. Translated: CATYRVSYNSPLHF. Together with reference TRBV28 and TRBJ1-6, the CDR3 gives the full variable domain: DVKVTQSSRYLVKRTGEKVFLECVQDMDHENMFWYRQDPGLGLRLIYFSYDVKMKEKGDIPEGYSVSREKKERFSLILESASTNQTSMYLCATYRVSYNSPLHFGNGTRLTVT.